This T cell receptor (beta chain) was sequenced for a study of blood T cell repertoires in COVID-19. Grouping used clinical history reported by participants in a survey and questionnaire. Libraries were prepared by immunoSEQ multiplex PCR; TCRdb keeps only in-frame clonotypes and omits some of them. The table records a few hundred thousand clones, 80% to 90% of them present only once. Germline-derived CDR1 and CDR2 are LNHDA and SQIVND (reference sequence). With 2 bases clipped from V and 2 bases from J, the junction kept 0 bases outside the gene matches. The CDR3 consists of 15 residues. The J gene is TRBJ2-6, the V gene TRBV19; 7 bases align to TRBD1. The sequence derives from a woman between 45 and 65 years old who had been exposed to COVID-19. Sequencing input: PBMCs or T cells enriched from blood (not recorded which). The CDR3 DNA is TGTGCCAGTAGTATACAGGGGGCTGGGGCCAACGTCCTGACTTTC. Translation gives CASSIQGAGANVLTF.